Presented here are 9 T cell receptor beta chains from one specimen sequenced in a study of early T cells in non-severe SARS-CoV-2 infection. TCRdb re-called the 5' RACE reads with MiXCR, one entry per CDR3 protein. The sample shows approximately 56,000 distinct CDR3 sequences, more than 13% of them seen only once. The input for sequencing was whole blood, taken at baseline. The receptors were gathered from an adult who was a healthcare worker with PCR-confirmed SARS-CoV-2 infection or an uninfected control (not recorded which).

The genes are TRBV12-3 or TRBV12-4 and TRBJ2-1, with D possibly matching TRBD2 (5 bases). Trimming removed 5 bases from V and 2 bases from J, with 13 bases in between. The CDR3 has 15 residues. In nucleotides, the CDR3 is TGTGCCAGCAGTCTGGGAGACGGAGCCTACAATGAGCAGTTCTTC. This translates into CASSLGDGAYNEQFF.

This clonotype was detected ten times or more. Here the CDR3 DNA reads TGCGCCAGCAGCTCCCTAAGGGAGACTGAAGCTTTCTTT. This sequence encodes CASSSLRETEAFF. The gene calls are TRBV5-1 and TRBJ1-1; D gene uncertain. The ends were cut back, 3 bases at V and 5 bases at J, with 11 bases in the middle. The CDR3 length is 13 residues. Germline V gene data show CDR1 as SGHRS and CDR2 as YFSETQ.

The chain joins TRBV6-2 or TRBV6-3 to TRBJ1-2; no clear D. Germline CDR1 MNHEY, CDR2 SVGEGT. The CDR3 spans 14 residues. The germline V and J ends were trimmed by 7 bases and 2 bases, with 14 bases remaining between them. The CDR3 region has the DNA TGTGCCAGCACCCTCGATGGACCCAACTATGGCTACACCTTC. It is translated as CASTLDGPNYGYTF.

This clonotype came up a few times. CDR3 region: CASSSPDRLVYNEQFF. The CDR3 DNA reads as TGTGCCAGCAGCTCCCCCGACAGGCTGGTCTACAATGAGCAGTTCTTC. The genes are TRBV11-2 and TRBJ2-1, with D possibly TRBD1 on 6 matching bases. The ends were cut back, 4 bases at V and 3 bases at J, with 16 bases in the middle. CDR1 SGHAT and CDR2 FQNNGV come from the germline V gene. The CDR3 is 16 amino acids.

There are a few counts of this clonotype. The chain has TRBV7-8 and TRBJ1-1; D unresolved. The germline V gene encodes CDR1 SGHVS and CDR2 FQNEAQ. With 2 bases removed from V and 6 bases from J, the gap between germline ends came to 10 bases. The CDR3 spans 13 residues. The CDR3 spells CASSLPPPAEAFF. The DNA for the CDR3 is TGTGCCAGCAGCTTACCCCCACCGGCTGAAGCTTTCTTT.

This clonotype has a count of ten or more. The chain carries TRBV12-5 and TRBJ2-1; D ambiguous. CDR1 and CDR2 (germline): LGHNT, FRNRAP. The CDR3 extends over 12 amino acids. The V gene lost 1 base and the J gene lost 9 bases, with 7 bases spanning the gap. CDR3 DNA: TGTGCTAGTGGTTTGGGTTCAGGTGAGCAGTTCTTC. Its protein product is CASGLGSGEQFF.

The table lists this clonotype with a few counts. This sequence joins TRBV29-1 and TRBJ2-1; 7 nucleotides match TRBD1. This CDR3 comprises 14 residues. Unmatched junction bases numbered 9, after V lost 5 bases and J lost 5 bases. The germline gives CDR1 SQVTM, CDR2 ANQGSEA. CDR3 sequence reads: CSVYGTDANNEQFF. The CDR3 nucleotides read TGCAGCGTTTACGGGACAGATGCCAACAATGAGCAGTTCTTC.

CDR3 protein: CASAPDSNQPQHF. The CDR3 DNA reads as TGTGCCAGCGCCCCGGACAGCAATCAGCCCCAGCATTTT. The chain employs TRBV2 and TRBJ1-5, with D unclear. Trimming shortened V by 8 bases and J by 1 base, and 9 bases separated the two germline ends. The CDR3 spans 13 residues. In germline, CDR1 is SNHLY, CDR2 FYNNEI.

This clonotype appeared a few times. Here the CDR3 omits its conserved ending phenylalanine or tryptophan, so a read error is the likely source. This sequence joins TRBV7-3 and TRBJ2-3, with 7 bases fitting TRBD1. The CDR3 totals 15 residues. The junction had 2 bases not matched to a gene; V was cut back by 2 bases and J by 0 bases. Germline V gene lookup returns CDR1 SGHTA and CDR2 FQGTGA. The CDR3 loop is CASSLDRESTDTQYS. For the CDR3, the DNA is TGTGCCAGCAGCTTAGACAGGGAGAGCACAGATACGCAGTATTCT.